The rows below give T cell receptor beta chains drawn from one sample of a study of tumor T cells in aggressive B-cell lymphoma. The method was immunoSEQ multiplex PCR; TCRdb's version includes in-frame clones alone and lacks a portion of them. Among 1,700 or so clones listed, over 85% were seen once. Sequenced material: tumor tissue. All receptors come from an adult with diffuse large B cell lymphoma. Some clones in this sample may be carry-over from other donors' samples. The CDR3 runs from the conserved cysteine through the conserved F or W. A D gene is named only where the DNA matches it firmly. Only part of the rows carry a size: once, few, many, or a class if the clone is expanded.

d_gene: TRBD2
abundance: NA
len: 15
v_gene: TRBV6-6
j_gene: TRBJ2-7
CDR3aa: CASRDPGTSGSEQYF
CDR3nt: TGTGCCAGCAGAGACCCCGGGACTAGCGGGAGTGAGCAGTACTTC

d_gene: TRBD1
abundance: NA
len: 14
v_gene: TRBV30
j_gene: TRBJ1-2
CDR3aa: CAWSVTGANYGYTF
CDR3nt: TGTGCCTGGAGTGTAACAGGGGCCAACTATGGCTACACCTTC

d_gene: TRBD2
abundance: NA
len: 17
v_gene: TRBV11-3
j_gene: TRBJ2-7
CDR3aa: CASSSGRASGSSGEQYF
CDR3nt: TGTGCCAGCAGCTCTGGTCGGGCTAGCGGGAGTTCTGGCGAGCAGTACTTC

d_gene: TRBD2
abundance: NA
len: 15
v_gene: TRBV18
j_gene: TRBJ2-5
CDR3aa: CASSHILAGEETQYF
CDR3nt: TGTGCCAGCTCACACATACTAGCGGGAGAGGAGACCCAGTACTTC

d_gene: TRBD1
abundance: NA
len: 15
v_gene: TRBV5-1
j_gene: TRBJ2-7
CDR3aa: CASNFLATGEYEQYF
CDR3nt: TGCGCCAGCAACTTCTTGGCTACAGGGGAATACGAGCAGTACTTC

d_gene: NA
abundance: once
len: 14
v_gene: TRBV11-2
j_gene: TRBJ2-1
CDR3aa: CASSPASLASEQFF
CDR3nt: TGTGCCAGCAGCCCCGCTTCCCTGGCCTCCGAGCAGTTCTTC

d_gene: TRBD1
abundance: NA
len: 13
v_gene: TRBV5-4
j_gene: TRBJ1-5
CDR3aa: CASSWDRDQPQHF
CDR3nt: TGTGCCAGCAGCTGGGACAGGGATCAGCCCCAGCATTTT

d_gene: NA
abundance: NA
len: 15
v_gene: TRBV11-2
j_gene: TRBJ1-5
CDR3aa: CASSDPGQLNQPQHF
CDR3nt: TGTGCCAGCAGCGACCCTGGACAGCTCAATCAGCCCCAGCATTTT

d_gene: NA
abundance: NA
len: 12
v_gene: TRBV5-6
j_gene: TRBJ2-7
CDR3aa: CASTFEGDEQYF
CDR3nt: TGTGCCAGCACCTTCGAAGGGGACGAGCAGTACTTC

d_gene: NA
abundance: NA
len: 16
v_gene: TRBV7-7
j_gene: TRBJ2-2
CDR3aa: CASSYRRSPNTGELFF
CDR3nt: TGTGCTAGCAGTTACCGGAGAAGTCCTAACACCGGGGAGCTGTTTTTT